This TCR beta chain was sequenced in a study of cytomegalovirus exposure and HLA in healthy donors. On this clone: Its matching antigen is unknown.

Among the donors, all were healthy bone marrow donors. PCR involved 60 Vbeta and 13 Jbeta primers. The protocol was immunoSEQ multiplex PCR, while the TCRdb copy is restricted to in-frame clones and leaves out a portion. Altogether approximately 110,000 clones are present, 77% being singletons, with the ten largest covering approximately 3.7%. Overall study findings and caveats: Cytomegalovirus-associated TCR beta chains were listed, numbering 150 to 200.

The sequencing sample was made of PBMCs. The TCR sequence derives from a human donor in good health.

For the CDR3, the DNA is TGTGCCGGTGGGGGGTTGAACACTGAAGCTTTCTTT. It specifies CAGGGLNTEAFF. The chain has TRBV28 and TRBJ1-1, with TRBD1 as a possible D gene (5 bases). The germline gives CDR1 MDHEN, CDR2 SYDVKM. V was cut by 11 bases and J by 0 bases, with 10 bases left in between. This CDR3 contains 12 residues.